This entry describes one T cell receptor (beta chain). The data originate from a study of shared clonotypes between healthy human individuals. This CDR3 has 15 amino acids. Germline V gene sequence: CDR1 GTSNPN, CDR2 SVGIG (reference sequence). V lost 4 bases and J lost 1, with 16 bases in between. Amplification in unsorted PBMC replicate PCRs started from 250 to 350 ng DNA, which equals 30,000 to 35,000 T cell genomes. Assay: immunoSEQ multiplex PCR; the TCRdb copy retains only in-frame clones and omits some. This sample has about 560,000 clones; roughly 72% occur once, and the top ten carry 12%. Among the donors, all were Caucasian adults who lived in Nashville, Tennessee.

V gene TRBV30 combines with J gene TRBJ1-1, with TRBD1 as a possible D gene (6 bases). This receptor was identified in a woman in her forties in good health. Some clones in this sample may be carry-over from other donors' samples. The material sequenced was PBMCs. The CDR3 DNA is TGTGCCTGGAACCGGGGGGCAGGGGAGAACACTGAAGCTTTCTTT. It is translated as CAWNRGAGENTEAFF.